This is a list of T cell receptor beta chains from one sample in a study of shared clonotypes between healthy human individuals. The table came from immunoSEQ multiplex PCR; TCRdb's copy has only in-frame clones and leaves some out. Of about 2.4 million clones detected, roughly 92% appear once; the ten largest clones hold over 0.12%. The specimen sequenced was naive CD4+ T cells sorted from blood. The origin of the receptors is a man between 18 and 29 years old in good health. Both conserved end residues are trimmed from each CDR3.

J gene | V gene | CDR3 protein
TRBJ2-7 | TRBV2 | ASSTGYEQY
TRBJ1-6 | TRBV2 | ASSLPGQGYSPLH
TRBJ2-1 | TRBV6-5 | ASSYGQSNEQF
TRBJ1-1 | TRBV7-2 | ASRFTGENTEAF
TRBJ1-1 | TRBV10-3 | AIKNTGTGGHTEAF
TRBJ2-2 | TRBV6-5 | ASSYSRGVGELF
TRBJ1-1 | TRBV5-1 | ASSTRGPTEAF
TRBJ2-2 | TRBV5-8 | ASSLIAGGLGELF
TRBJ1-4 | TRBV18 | ASARGENEKLF
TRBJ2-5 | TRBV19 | ASRFTATQETQY
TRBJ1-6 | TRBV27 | ASSRGQGYNSPLH
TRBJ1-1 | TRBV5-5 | ASSITTGTNTEAF
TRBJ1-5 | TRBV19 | ASSRIGTGAGQPQH
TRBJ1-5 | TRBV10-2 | ASSRGTVNNQPQH
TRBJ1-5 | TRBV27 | ASSSGTASNQPQH
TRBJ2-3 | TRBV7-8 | ASSLGWDTQY
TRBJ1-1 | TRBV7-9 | ASSPGRFNTEAF
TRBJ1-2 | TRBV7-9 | ASSLLPAGGRYGYT
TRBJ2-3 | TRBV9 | ASSLPHDTDTQY
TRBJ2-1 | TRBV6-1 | ASSEATEILVYEQF
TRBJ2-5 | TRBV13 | ASSLSRVWEETQY
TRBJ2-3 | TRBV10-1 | ASSDPSVTGSDTQY
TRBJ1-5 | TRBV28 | ASSLWAQTNQPQH
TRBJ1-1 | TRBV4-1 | ASSPGQHLNTEAF
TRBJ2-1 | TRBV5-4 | ASSFTSGSNNEQF
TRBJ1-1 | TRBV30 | AWRRVLQDPYTEAF
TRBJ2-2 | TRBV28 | ASSSGQDTGELF